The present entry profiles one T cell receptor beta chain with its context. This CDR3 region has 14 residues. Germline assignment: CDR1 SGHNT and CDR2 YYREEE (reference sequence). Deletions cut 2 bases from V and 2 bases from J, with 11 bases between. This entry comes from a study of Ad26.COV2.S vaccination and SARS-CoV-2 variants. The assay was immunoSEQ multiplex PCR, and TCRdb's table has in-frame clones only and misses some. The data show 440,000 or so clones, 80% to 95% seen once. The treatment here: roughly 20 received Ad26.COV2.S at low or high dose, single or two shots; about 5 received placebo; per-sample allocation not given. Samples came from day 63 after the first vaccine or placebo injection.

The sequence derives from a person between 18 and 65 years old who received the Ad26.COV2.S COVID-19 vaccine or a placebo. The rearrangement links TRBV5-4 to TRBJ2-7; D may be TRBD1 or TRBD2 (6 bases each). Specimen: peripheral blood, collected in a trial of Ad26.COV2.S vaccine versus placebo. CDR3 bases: TGTGCCAGCAGCTTCCGGGGGACAACCTACGAGCAGTACTTC. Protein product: CASSFRGTTYEQYF. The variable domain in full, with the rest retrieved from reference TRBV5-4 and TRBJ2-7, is ETGVTQSPTHLIKTRGQQVTLRCSSQSGHNTVSWYQQALGQGPQFIFQYYREEENGRGNFPPRFSGLQFPNYSSELNVNALELDDSALYLCASSFRGTTYEQYFGPGTRLTVT.